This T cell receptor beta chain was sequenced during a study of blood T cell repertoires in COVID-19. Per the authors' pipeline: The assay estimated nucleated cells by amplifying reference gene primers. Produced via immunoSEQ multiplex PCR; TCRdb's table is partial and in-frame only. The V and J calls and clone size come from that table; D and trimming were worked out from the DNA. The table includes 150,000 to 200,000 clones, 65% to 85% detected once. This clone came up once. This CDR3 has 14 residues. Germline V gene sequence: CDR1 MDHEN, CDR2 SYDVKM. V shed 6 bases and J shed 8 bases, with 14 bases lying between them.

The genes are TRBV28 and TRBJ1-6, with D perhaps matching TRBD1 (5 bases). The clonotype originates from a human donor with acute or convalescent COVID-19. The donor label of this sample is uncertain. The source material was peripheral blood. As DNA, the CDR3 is TGTGCCAGCAGCACCCAGGGCGGGGATTCACCCCTCCACTTT. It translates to CASSTQGGDSPLHF.